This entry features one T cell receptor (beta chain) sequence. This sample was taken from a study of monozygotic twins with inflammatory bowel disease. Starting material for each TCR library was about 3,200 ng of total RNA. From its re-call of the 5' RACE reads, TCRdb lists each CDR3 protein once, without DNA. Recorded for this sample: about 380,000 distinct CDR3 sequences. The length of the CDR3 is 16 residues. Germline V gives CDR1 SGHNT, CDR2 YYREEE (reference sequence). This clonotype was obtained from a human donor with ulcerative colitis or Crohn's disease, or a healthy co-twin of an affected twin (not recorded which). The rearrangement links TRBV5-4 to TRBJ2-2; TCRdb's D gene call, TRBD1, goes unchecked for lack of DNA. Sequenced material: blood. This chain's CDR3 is CASSLWDRGNTGELFF.